The 5 T cell receptor beta chains below come from one sample, sequenced in a study of PD-L1 blockade in urothelial cancer. TCRdb keeps only in-frame clones here, not all; method: immunoSEQ multiplex PCR. The sample shows about 82,000 clones, about four fifths of them seen only once. The sample was PBMCs, taken around atezolizumab (anti-PD-L1) treatment. The origin of the receptors is a man aged 70 or older with urothelial cancer.

This chain uses TRBV7-2 with TRBJ2-7; 9 positions match TRBD1. Germline CDR1 and CDR2: SGHTA and FQGNSA. The CDR3 is 13 amino acids. V shed 5 bases, J shed 7 bases, and the junction held 6 bases outside the gene matches. The CDR3 loop reads CASSKDRGREQYF. The CDR3, as DNA: TGTGCCAGCAGCAAGGACAGGGGCCGAGAGCAGTACTTC.

In this sample, this clone turned up once. CDR3 sequence (DNA): TGCGCCAGCAGCCTGAGGACAGGGGGCTACGAGCAGTACTTC. Its translation is CASSLRTGGYEQYF. The V and J genes are TRBV5-1 and TRBJ2-7; 10 bases line up with TRBD1. This CDR3 contains 14 residues. Germline V lookup: CDR1 SGHRS, CDR2 YFSETQ. J lost 3 bases, V lost 4 bases, and 4 bases had no gene match.

In this sample, this clone turned up a few times. CDR3 protein: CASSSGAGNEQFF. CDR3 in DNA: TGTGCCAGTAGTAGCGGTGCAGGGAATGAGCAGTTCTTC. The chain uses TRBV19 and TRBJ2-1; D is perhaps TRBD1 (5 bases). Germline CDR1 and CDR2: LNHDA and SQIVND (reference sequence). The V gene lost 4 bases and the J gene lost 7 bases, with 11 bases spanning the gap. This CDR3 comprises 13 residues.

This clone occurred a few times. The genes are TRBV19 and TRBJ2-1; TRBD1 aligns across 8 bases. The CDR3 sequence is 15 residues long. V was pared by 1 base and J by 2 bases, with 1 base of the junction left unmatched. Germline lookup yields CDR1 LNHDA and CDR2 SQIVND (reference sequence). The CDR3 nucleotides are TGTGCCAGTAGTATAGTGGACAGGGCCTACAATGAGCAGTTCTTC. Its protein is CASSIVDRAYNEQFF.

The chain recombines TRBV15 with TRBJ2-3, with 10 bases aligning to TRBD2. This CDR3 is 17 amino acids long. Per germline, CDR1 LNHNV and CDR2 YYDKDF (reference sequence). After removal of 0 bases from V and 1 base from J, the junction contained 4 bases not matched to a gene. CDR3 loop: CATSRERAGGGTDTQYF. For the CDR3, the DNA is TGTGCCACCAGCAGAGAACGAGCGGGGGGGGGCACAGATACGCAGTATTTT. The whole variable domain, filled in from reference TRBV15 and TRBJ2-3, reads DAMVIQNPRYQVTQFGKPVTLSCSQTLNHNVMYWYQQKSSQAPKLLFHYYDKDFNNEADTPDNFQSRRPNTSFCFLDIRSPGLGDTAMYLCATSRERAGGGTDTQYFGPGTRLTVL.